Shown below are 19 T cell receptor beta chains from a single sample sequenced in a study of spatial heterogeneity in lung cancer. TCRdb re-derived calls from the 5' RACE reads in MiXCR, one entry per CDR3 protein. The table shows about 21,000 distinct CDR3 sequences, with about 5.6% occurring only once. Noted time point: sample taken at primary tumor resection. Sample: PBMCs, taken at surgery. The origin of the receptors is a male donor with early-stage non-small cell lung cancer.

This clonotype was observed a few times. This chain connects TRBV29-1 to TRBJ2-5; D uncertain. The germline CDR1 and CDR2 sequences are SQVTM and ANQGSEA. The CDR3 is 13 residues long. Trimming removed 6 bases at V and 4 bases at J, with 15 bases between. CDR3: CSVQPSRGETQYF. The CDR3 region has the DNA TGCAGCGTCCAACCCAGCCGTGGAGAGACCCAGTACTTC. Complete variable domain (other parts from reference TRBV29-1 and TRBJ2-5): SAVISQKPSRDICQRGTSLTIQCQVDSQVTMMFWYRQQPGQSLTLIATANQGSEATYESGFVIDKFPISRPNLTFSTLTVSNMSPEDSSIYLCSVQPSRGETQYFGPGTRLLVL.

This clonotype has a count of ten or more. V is TRBV7-2 and J is TRBJ2-7, with D possibly matching TRBD1 (6 bases). Trimming removed 0 bases from V and 4 bases from J, with 13 bases in between. CDR1 SGHTA and CDR2 FQGNSA come from the germline V gene. The CDR3 runs 15 residues. The CDR3 DNA is TGTGCCAGCAGCTTAGCGGCGCAGGGGTTATACGAGCAGTACTTC. Translated, it gives CASSLAAQGLYEQYF.

The J gene is TRBJ2-1, the V gene TRBV12-5; a weak D match, TRBD2 (5 bases). Trimming pared 5 bases from V and 10 bases from J, leaving 12 bases between. This CDR3 spans 12 amino acids. Germline V lookup: CDR1 LGHNT, CDR2 FRNRAP. The DNA of the CDR3 is TGTGCTAGTGGTACAGCCCGAGGGGAGCAGTTCTTC. Encoded protein: CASGTARGEQFF.

This clonotype was recorded many times. V is TRBV6-2 or TRBV6-3 and J is TRBJ2-7; D gene unclear. The CDR3 spans 16 residues. The V gene's germline CDR1 is MNHEY and CDR2 SVGEGT. V gave up 11 bases and J gave up 5 bases, with 28 bases separating them. CDR3 bases: TGTGCCTCCCGGAGAGCCCTAAGCGCGAGACCGAACGAGCAGTACTTC. Translated: CASRRALSARPNEQYF.

The J gene is TRBJ1-4, the V gene TRBV19; D gene ambiguous. The CDR3 covers 12 residues. The germline CDR1 and CDR2 sequences are LNHDA and SQIVND (reference sequence). Trimming took 3 bases from V and 9 from J, leaving 8 bases between them. In DNA, the CDR3 is TGTGCCAGTAGTATGACCGGGAAAAAACTGTTTTTT. Protein product: CASSMTGKKLFF.

The table lists this clonotype with a few counts. The CDR3 reads CASSAGIQGAFGANVLTF. The CDR3 DNA reads TGTGCCAGCAGTGCAGGGATACAGGGGGCGTTTGGGGCCAACGTCCTGACTTTC. The chain joins TRBV6-2 or TRBV6-3 to TRBJ2-6; 9 nucleotides match TRBD1. CDR3 length: 18 residues. Trimming at V came to 5 bases and at J to 3 bases, leaving 11 bases not matched to a gene. The germline gives CDR1 MNHEY, CDR2 SVGEGT.

J is TRBJ2-7 and V is TRBV28, with TRBD1 matching 9 bases. Germline V gives CDR1 MDHEN, CDR2 SYDVKM. The CDR3 covers 15 residues. V shed 2 bases and J 3 bases; nucleotides not matched to a gene: 5. This chain's CDR3 is CASSLLTGGVYEQYF. The CDR3 nucleotides read TGTGCCAGCAGTTTACTGACAGGGGGGGTCTACGAGCAGTACTTC.

This clonotype was recorded at least ten times. V is TRBV28 and J is TRBJ1-2; TRBD1 is a possible D gene (6 bases). Trimming took 4 bases from V and 4 from J, leaving 13 bases between them. There are 14 residues in the CDR3. The germline V gene has CDR1 MDHEN and CDR2 SYDVKM. The CDR3 sequence: CASSSNPGVYGYTF. In DNA form, the CDR3 reads TGTGCCAGCAGTTCGAATCCAGGGGTCTATGGCTACACCTTC.

There are a few counts of this clonotype. The chain employs TRBV9 and TRBJ2-1, with D maybe TRBD1 (6 bases). Per the germline V gene, CDR1 is SGDLS and CDR2 is YYNGEE. The ends were cut back, 4 bases at V and 5 bases at J, with 13 bases in the middle. This CDR3 comprises 14 residues. CDR3 in DNA: TGTGCCAGCAGCTATCGCAGGGGCGACAATGAGCAGTTCTTC. Translation gives CASSYRRGDNEQFF.

This clonotype is medium-sized by share. This sequence joins TRBV7-2 and TRBJ2-3; perhaps TRBD1 as D (5 bases). The CDR3 runs to 12 residues. Trimming cost V 4 bases and J 6 bases, with 8 bases left between them. CDR1 SGHTA and CDR2 FQGNSA come from the germline V gene. The CDR3 sequence is CASSSGSDTQYF. Written as DNA, the CDR3 is TGTGCCAGCAGCTCAGGGTCGGATACGCAGTATTTT.

Many counts were recorded for this clonotype. The chain uses TRBV12-3 or TRBV12-4 and TRBJ2-1; D possibly corresponds to TRBD1 (5 bases). Trimming pared 6 bases from V and 6 bases from J, leaving 15 bases between. CDR3 length equals 14 residues. The CDR3 protein is CASSPRQGPNEQFF. The CDR3 region has the DNA TGTGCCAGCAGCCCGCGTCAGGGCCCCAATGAGCAGTTCTTC.

This clonotype has just a few counts. V gene TRBV7-9 combines with J gene TRBJ2-7; maybe TRBD2 (6 bases). This CDR3 is 16 amino acids long. The V gene's germline CDR1 is SEHNR and CDR2 FQNEAQ (reference sequence). Trimming shortened V by 5 bases and J by 7 bases, and 24 bases separated the two germline ends. CDR3 in DNA: TGTGCCAGCAGCAGAACGGGGGTCTTGTATCCTACGGAGCAGTACTTC. Amino acids: CASSRTGVLYPTEQYF. The full variable domain, in which reference TRBV7-9 and TRBJ2-7 provide the parts outside the CDR3, is DTGVSQNPRHKITKRGQNVTFRCDPISEHNRLYWYRQTLGQGPEFLTYFQNEAQLEKSRLLSDRFSAERPKGSFSTLEIQRTEQGDSAMYLCASSRTGVLYPTEQYFGPGTRLTVT.

This clonotype appeared many times. This chain links TRBV7-3 with TRBJ1-1, with 12 bases that match TRBD1. J was trimmed by 5 bases and V by 5 bases; bases with no gene match: 9. Germline lookup yields CDR1 SGHTA and CDR2 FQGTGA. This CDR3 contains 16 residues. The CDR3 reads CASSPTGQGARTEAFF. CDR3 nucleotides: TGTGCCAGCAGCCCTACGGGACAGGGGGCGAGGACTGAAGCTTTCTTT. Using reference TRBV7-3 and TRBJ1-1 for the parts outside the CDR3, the full variable domain is GAGVSQTPSNKVTEKGKYVELRCDPISGHTALYWYRQSLGQGPEFLIYFQGTGAADDSGLPNDRFFAVRPEGSVSTLKIQRTERGDSAVYLCASSPTGQGARTEAFFGQGTRLTVV.

This clonotype was counted at least ten times. The chain has TRBV6-2 or TRBV6-3 and TRBJ2-3; no clear D. The CDR3 loop spans 14 amino acids. V gave up 5 bases and J gave up 6 bases, with 15 bases separating them. Germline loops: CDR1 MNHEY, CDR2 SVGEGT. The CDR3 protein is CASSPRTTRDTQYF. The CDR3 DNA reads TGTGCCAGCAGTCCTCGGACGACCAGGGATACGCAGTATTTT.

Many counts were recorded for this clonotype. This sequence joins TRBV5-1 and TRBJ2-5; 15 bases are shared with TRBD2. V gave up 4 bases and J gave up 4 bases; unmatched junction bases: 5. The CDR3 consists of 16 residues. Per the germline V gene, CDR1 is SGHRS and CDR2 is YFSETQ. The CDR3 DNA sequence: TGCGCCAGCAGCCCAGGACTAGCGGGGGGGAGAGAGACCCAGTACTTC. Amino acid sequence: CASSPGLAGGRETQYF. Together with reference TRBV5-1 and TRBJ2-5, the CDR3 gives the full variable domain: KAGVTQTPRYLIKTRGQQVTLSCSPISGHRSVSWYQQTPGQGLQFLFEYFSETQRNKGNFPGRFSGRQFSNSRSEMNVSTLELGDSALYLCASSPGLAGGRETQYFGPGTRLLVL.

This clonotype was recorded a few times. The chain has TRBV5-1 and TRBJ1-2; 7 bases fit TRBD1. From germline, CDR1 is SGHRS and CDR2 YFSETQ. V was pared by 4 bases and J by 7 bases, with 10 bases of the junction left unmatched. The CDR3 has 14 residues. The CDR3 here is CASSPTTGYGGYTF. CDR3 nucleotide sequence: TGCGCCAGCAGCCCGACGACAGGGTACGGTGGCTACACCTTC.

This clonotype has a count of ten or more. This chain links TRBV4-3 with TRBJ2-1, with 9 bases fitting TRBD2. From germline, CDR1 is LGHNA and CDR2 YSLEER. J lost 10 bases, V lost 1 base, and 11 bases had no gene match. The CDR3 has 16 amino acids. The CDR3 is CASSQGTVAGAREQFF. CDR3 nucleotide sequence: TGCGCCAGCAGCCAAGGAACGGTAGCGGGAGCAAGGGAGCAGTTCTTC.

This clonotype has at least ten counts. This chain uses TRBV28 with TRBJ2-1; 8 bases are shared with TRBD1. The trim removed 2 bases at V and 3 bases at J, leaving 9 bases unmatched. This CDR3 contains 17 residues. From germline, CDR1 is MDHEN and CDR2 SYDVKM. Here the CDR3 DNA reads TGTGCCAGCAGTTTAACCCTTCCCGGACAGGGCTACAATGAGCAGTTCTTC. Its protein product is CASSLTLPGQGYNEQFF.

This clonotype was observed at least ten times. V gene TRBV7-9 combines with J gene TRBJ1-2; tentative D call: TRBD1 (5 bases). The CDR3 covers 13 residues. Germline loops: CDR1 SEHNR, CDR2 FQNEAQ (reference sequence). Deletions cut 5 bases from V and 8 bases from J, with 15 bases between. As DNA, the CDR3 is TGTGCCAGCAGCCTGACAGAGGGATCGGGCTACACCTTC. Amino acid sequence: CASSLTEGSGYTF. The complete variable domain, with remaining parts taken from reference TRBV7-9 and TRBJ1-2, reads DTGVSQNPRHKITKRGQNVTFRCDPISEHNRLYWYRQTLGQGPEFLTYFQNEAQLEKSRLLSDRFSAERPKGSFSTLEIQRTEQGDSAMYLCASSLTEGSGYTFGSGTRLTVV.